Listed here are 25 T cell receptor beta chains from one sample, sequenced in a study of post-analysis software for immune sequencing data. General study results and limits: The five TRBV segments detected at higher frequency in patients than in controls included TRBV5-6, TRBV5-1 and TRBV20-1.

TCR beta cDNA libraries had unique molecular identifiers. TCRdb reprocessed the PCR reads with MiXCR, giving one entry per CDR3 protein. The table includes approximately 250,000 distinct CDR3 sequences, 30% to 45% detected once. Antigens of these TCRs are unknown. Sequencing used blood. The receptors were sampled from a girl aged 10-17 years with multiple sclerosis.

The J gene is TRBJ2-1, the V gene TRBV7-3; D may correspond to TRBD1 or TRBD2 (5 bases each). V dropped 4 bases and J dropped 7 bases, with 17 bases sitting between them. CDR1 is SGHTA and CDR2 is FQGTGA in the germline V gene. CDR3 length equals 15 residues. DNA of the CDR3: TGTGCCAGCAGCTCCTCCGGGACCCTGGCGAATGAGCAGTTCTTC. Protein product: CASSSSGTLANEQFF.

In this sample, this clonotype turned up many times. The chain joins TRBV24-1 to TRBJ2-3; D is possibly TRBD2 (6 bases). Trimming pared 4 bases from V and 0 bases from J, leaving 19 bases between. Germline CDR1 is KGHDR and CDR2 is SFDVKD. This CDR3 is 18 amino acids long. CDR3 residues: CATSDPELRRDSTDTQYF. The CDR3 region has the DNA TGTGCCACCAGTGACCCGGAACTTCGGCGGGATAGCACAGATACGCAGTATTTT.

As regards this clonotype: A much larger clonotype is one base distant, so this may be a read error. The rearrangement links TRBV29-1 to TRBJ1-1; a weak D match, TRBD1 (5 bases). The CDR3 length is 13 residues. V lost 5 bases and J 0 bases, leaving 10 bases between the germline ends. The V gene's germline CDR1 is SQVTM and CDR2 ANQGSEA. In DNA form, the CDR3 reads TGCAGCGTTCGACGGGGCGTGAACACTGAAGCTTTCTTT. This codes for CSVRRGVNTEAFF.

This sequence joins TRBV5-1 and TRBJ2-1, with 9 positions matching TRBD2. The germline gives CDR1 SGHRS, CDR2 YFSETQ. This CDR3 spans 15 amino acids. J gave up 5 bases and V 2 bases, and 5 bases lay outside the gene matches. Written as DNA, the CDR3 is TGCGCCAGCAGCTTAAGGACTAGCGTAAACAATGAGCAGTTCTTC. Its translation is CASSLRTSVNNEQFF.

This clonotype has ten or more counts. This rearrangement joins TRBV29-1 to TRBJ2-5; TRBD1 might be the D (6 bases). Looked up from germline, CDR1 is SQVTM and CDR2 is ANQGSEA. There are 11 residues in the CDR3. The V end lost 5 bases, the J end lost 5 bases, and 9 bases lay between the germline ends. The CDR3 region is CSVRQGETQYF. CDR3 nucleotide sequence: TGCAGCGTTCGGCAGGGGGAGACCCAGTACTTC.

The CDR3 spells CASSQDLLAGAGANVLTF. CDR3 DNA sequence: TGTGCCAGCAGCCAAGATCTTCTAGCGGGAGCTGGGGCCAACGTCCTGACTTTC. This chain joins TRBV4-2 and TRBJ2-6; 10 bases are a match to TRBD2. Trimming cost V 0 bases and J 2 bases; bases outside gene matches: 4. Per germline, CDR1 LGHNA and CDR2 YNFKEQ. The CDR3 covers 18 residues.

This clonotype appeared a few times. The rearrangement uses TRBV19 and TRBJ1-1, with a possible D match to TRBD1 (6 bases). Germline V lookup: CDR1 LNHDA, CDR2 SQIVND (reference sequence). Trimming took off 5 bases at V and 5 bases at J, with 9 bases between the two ends. The CDR3 has 12 residues. CDR3 sequence reads: CASSQGLTEAFF. CDR3 DNA sequence: TGTGCCAGTAGTCAGGGGTTGACTGAAGCTTTCTTT.

This clonotype was counted a single time. One base away lies a much larger clone, so this may be a sequencing read error. The V call is TRBV10-3, the J call TRBJ1-1, with unresolved D. This CDR3 comprises 13 residues. V shed 8 bases and J shed 3 bases, with 13 bases lying between them. Germline lookup yields CDR1 ENHRY and CDR2 SYGVKD. CDR3 protein: CAIQSSQDTEAFF. For the CDR3, the DNA is TGTGCCATCCAGTCCAGTCAGGACACTGAAGCTTTCTTT.

The CDR3: CASSRSGASSGNTIYF. The CDR3 DNA follows: TGTGCCAGCAGCCGAAGCGGGGCGAGCTCTGGAAACACCATATATTTT. The chain has TRBV11-2 and TRBJ1-3, with D possibly being TRBD1 (5 bases). The ends were cut back, 5 bases at V and 0 bases at J, with 14 bases in the middle. Germline CDR1 is SGHAT and CDR2 is FQNNGV. The CDR3 loop spans 16 amino acids.

The table lists this clonotype with a few counts. The chain is built from TRBV5-1 and TRBJ1-1, with 8 nucleotides matching TRBD1. Unmatched junction bases numbered 8, after V lost 5 bases and J lost 5 bases. The CDR3 has 14 amino acids. CDR1 SGHRS and CDR2 YFSETQ come from the germline V gene. The CDR3 loop is CASSPGQDATEAFF. The DNA for the CDR3 is TGCGCCAGCAGTCCGGGACAGGACGCGACTGAAGCTTTCTTT.

This chain uses TRBV29-1 with TRBJ2-4; D is unclear. V was trimmed by 1 base and J by 9 bases, leaving 13 bases between them. CDR3 length: 13 residues. The germline V gene has CDR1 SQVTM and CDR2 ANQGSEA. The DNA of the CDR3 is TGCAGCGTTGAAGCGGTCGCTAAGGGCATTCAGTACTTC. Translated: CSVEAVAKGIQYF.

Ten or more counts support this clonotype. The chain employs TRBV5-4 and TRBJ2-5, with 9 bases lining up with TRBD2. V lost 3 bases to trimming and J lost 1 base; unmatched junction nucleotides: 1. In germline, CDR1 is SGHNT, CDR2 YYREEE (reference sequence). This CDR3 region has 14 residues. The CDR3 nucleotides read TGTGCCAGCAGCTGGGGACTAGCCCAAGAGACCCAGTACTTC. Protein sequence: CASSWGLAQETQYF.

Comment on this clonotype: This may arise from a read error, as a much more abundant clone is one base away. The V call is TRBV5-1, the J call TRBJ2-3; 11 bases map to TRBD2. The CDR3 length is 16 residues. CDR1 is SGHRS and CDR2 is YFSETQ in the germline V gene. This chain's CDR3 is CDSSFLGLAVQDTQYF. CDR3 coding DNA: TGCGACAGCAGCTTCCTGGGACTAGCGGTGCAAGATACGCAGTATTTT.

The chain couples TRBV28 to TRBJ2-3, with D possibly matching TRBD1 (5 bases). With 6 bases removed from V and 7 bases from J, the gap between germline ends came to 11 bases. CDR3 length: 12 amino acids. Looked up from germline, CDR1 is MDHEN and CDR2 is SYDVKM. The CDR3 reads CASSSGWHTQYF. CDR3 nucleotide sequence: TGTGCCAGCAGCTCAGGGTGGCATACGCAGTATTTT.

The chain joins TRBV12-3 or TRBV12-4 to TRBJ1-1, with D possibly being TRBD1 (6 bases). The CDR3 is made up of 14 amino acids. V lost 3 bases to trimming and J lost 0 bases, with 8 bases between them. Written as DNA, the CDR3 is TGTGCCAGCAGTTTGGACAGAGTGAACACTGAAGCTTTCTTT. It specifies CASSLDRVNTEAFF.

This clonotype occurred once. The chain has TRBV28 and TRBJ2-7; D not resolved. The CDR3 length is 15 residues. CDR1 and CDR2 from the germline V gene are MDHEN and SYDVKM. Trimming took 7 bases from V and 1 from J, leaving 17 bases between them. The DNA of the CDR3 is TGTGCCAGCACCCCCGATCCCGGCAATTCCTACGAGCAGTACTTC. Protein product: CASTPDPGNSYEQYF.

With respect to this clonotype: A read error is possible here, since a much larger clone lies one base away. The chain has TRBV20-1 and TRBJ2-1; a possible D gene is TRBD2 (5 bases). The CDR3 covers 15 residues. From germline, CDR1 is DFQATT and CDR2 SNEGSKA (reference sequence). This CDR3 is CSATSRGALYNEQVF. For the CDR3, the DNA is TGCAGTGCCACAAGCCGGGGTGCCCTCTACAATGAGCAGGTCTTC.

V is TRBV4-1 and J is TRBJ2-7; 8 bases match TRBD2. The CDR3 has 13 residues. Germline CDR1 MGHRA, CDR2 YSYEKL. V dropped 1 base and J dropped 7; count of bases not matched to a gene: 3. The CDR3: CASSQAGGWEQYF. CDR3 nucleotide sequence: TGCGCCAGCAGCCAAGCGGGGGGGTGGGAGCAGTACTTC.

The CDR3 nucleotides read TGCAGCGCCCGCCCACAGGGGGCCCACACAGATACGCAGTATTTT. This sequence encodes CSARPQGAHTDTQYF. The rearrangement links TRBV29-1 to TRBJ2-3, with 9 bases matching TRBD1. After removal of 7 bases from V and 2 bases from J, the junction contained 10 bases not matched to a gene. CDR1 and CDR2 from the germline V gene are SQVTM and ANQGSEA. The CDR3 length is 15 residues.

This chain connects TRBV11-2 to TRBJ1-1; possibly TRBD1 for D (5 bases). V lost 0 bases, J lost 10 bases, and 9 bases lay in between. In germline, CDR1 is SGHAT, CDR2 FQNNGV. This CDR3 region has 12 residues. The CDR3 coding sequence is TGTGCCAGCAGCTTAGAGGGGGGAACAGCTTTCTTT. Protein sequence: CASSLEGGTAFF.

This clonotype was counted at least ten times. J is TRBJ1-2 and V is TRBV6-1; 7 bases fit TRBD1. V shed 2 bases and J 5 bases; nucleotides not matched to a gene: 8. The CDR3 extends over 15 amino acids. Looked up from germline, CDR1 is MNHNS and CDR2 is SASEGT. The CDR3 nucleotides read TGTGCCAGCAGTGAATCCGACGACAGGGTATATGGCTACACCTTC. Translation: CASSESDDRVYGYTF.

With regard to this clonotype: It may be a read error: a sequence one base away is much more abundant. The chain uses TRBV20-1 and TRBJ2-1, with D maybe TRBD2 (5 bases). The CDR3 runs 11 residues. Per the germline V gene, CDR1 is DFQATT and CDR2 is SNEGSKA (reference sequence). V was pared by 5 bases and J by 8 bases, with 10 bases between. The CDR3 DNA sequence: TGCAGTGCTGGAGGTTGCGATGAGCAGTTCTTC. Its protein is CSAGGCDEQFF.

This clonotype has more than one count but fewer than ten. The rearrangement links TRBV7-2 to TRBJ2-1; D ambiguous. The germline V and J ends were trimmed by 1 base and 3 bases, with 7 bases remaining between them. This CDR3 is built from 14 residues. Germline CDR1 SGHTA, CDR2 FQGNSA. CDR3 nucleotides: TGTGCCAGCAGCTTAGGGCCCGACTACAATGAGCAGTTCTTC. It yields the protein CASSLGPDYNEQFF. Complete variable domain (other parts from reference TRBV7-2 and TRBJ2-1): GAGVSQSPSNKVTEKGKDVELRCDPISGHTALYWYRQSLGQGLEFLIYFQGNSAPDKSGLPSDRFSAERTGGSVSTLTIQRTQQEDSAVYLCASSLGPDYNEQFFGPGTRLTVL.

This clonotype was seen just once. The chain combines TRBV20-1 with TRBJ2-4; TRBD1 is a possible D gene (6 bases). Gene TRBJ2-5 matches the end of the DNA better, so the J call may be wrong. The CDR3 covers 14 residues. Germline CDR1 and CDR2: DFQATT and SNEGSKA (reference sequence). CDR3: CSASRVRGQETQYF. DNA for the CDR3: TGCAGTGCTAGTCGGGTGAGGGGGCAAGAGACCCAGTACTTC.

This clonotype was detected ten times or more. The V and J genes are TRBV12-3 or TRBV12-4 and TRBJ1-4; weak D call: TRBD1 (6 bases). This CDR3 has 15 residues. V lost 6 bases and J lost 4, with 15 bases in between. CDR3 sequence reads: CASSKPTGYNEKLFF. The CDR3 coding sequence is TGTGCCAGCAGCAAACCGACAGGCTATAATGAAAAACTGTTTTTT.